This record looks at one TCR beta chain sequence and its context. Its antigen is currently unknown. Original handling: Junction-only immunoSEQ sequences carried no quality scores, so filtering differed. Sequenced by immunoSEQ multiplex PCR; TCRdb stores in-frame clones only, minus some. Clone size and the V and J calls come from that table; the DNA yielded D and trimming. The sample shows millions of clones, roughly 96% of them seen only once. This sample stems from a study of shared clonotypes between healthy human individuals. On the study more broadly: Donor ages ranged 18 to 49 years: a couple of women, a few men.

From germline, CDR1 is MNHNY and CDR2 SVGAGI (reference sequence). V was clipped by 6 bases and J by 4 bases, with 15 bases between them. There are 14 residues in the CDR3. Findings and caveats of the study: Rarefaction showed that sequencing of sorted subsets was incomplete (despite large depth). A few donors had about 5% of their naive CD4 clonotypes in common.

The chain combines TRBV6-6 with TRBJ2-5, with no clear D. The clonotype originates from a man aged 18 to 30 in good health. Source material: naive CD4+ T cells sorted from blood. The sample's subset: CD45RA+ positively selected. The CDR3, as DNA: TGTGCCAGCAGCACCCCCTCGCTGAGAGAGACCCAGTACTTC. Its protein product is CASSTPSLRETQYF.